These 14 T cell receptor beta chains came from one sample sequenced in a study of blood T cell repertoires in COVID-19. Generated by immunoSEQ multiplex PCR, the TCRdb table keeps only in-frame clones and is missing some. This sample has 130,000 or so clones, with roughly 80% found just once. The sequencing input was peripheral blood. The origin of the receptors is a man aged 60 to 69 with acute or convalescent COVID-19.

The V call is TRBV11-2, the J call TRBJ2-1, with 7 bases lining up with TRBD1. This CDR3 spans 15 amino acids. Germline V gene data show CDR1 as SGHAT and CDR2 as FQNNGV. Trimming removed 5 bases from V and 9 bases from J; junction bases left unmatched: 13. The CDR3 sequence: CASSQPSARGLEQFF. The CDR3 DNA reads as TGTGCCAGCAGCCAACCTAGTGCGAGGGGGCTTGAGCAGTTCTTC.

In this sample, this clone turned up once. The rearrangement uses TRBV4-2 and TRBJ2-5; 11 nucleotides align to TRBD2. The trim removed 4 bases at V and 2 bases at J, leaving 12 bases unmatched. The CDR3 runs 18 residues. Germline values: CDR1 LGHNA, CDR2 YNFKEQ. In DNA form, the CDR3 reads TGTGCCAGCAGCCTCCCGACTCGCGGGACTAGCGGACAAGAGACCCAGTACTTC. Protein: CASSLPTRGTSGQETQYF.

This clone was recorded a few times. The V and J genes are TRBV4-1 and TRBJ2-7; possibly TRBD2 for D (5 bases). The CDR3 spans 15 residues. Germline CDR1 reads MGHRA; CDR2 reads YSYEKL. The V gene lost 0 bases and the J gene lost 2 bases, with 11 bases spanning the gap. The CDR3 DNA is TGCGCCAGCAGCCAAGATAACCGGGGAACCTACGAGCAGTACTTC. This encodes CASSQDNRGTYEQYF.

The genes are TRBV29-1 and TRBJ2-1, with 7 bases matching TRBD1. The germline V gene has CDR1 SQVTM and CDR2 ANQGSEA. The V segment lost 6 bases and the J segment 5 bases; nucleotides outside the gene matches: 7. This CDR3 has 13 residues. The CDR3 coding sequence is TGCAGCGTGCCCGGGACAGTCAACAATGAGCAGTTCTTC. Translating it yields CSVPGTVNNEQFF.

The CDR3 DNA follows: TGTGCCAGCGACCTAGAGGGACTAGCGGGAGCTAGGGAGACCCAGTACTTC. This encodes CASDLEGLAGARETQYF. This chain uses TRBV13 with TRBJ2-5, with 14 bases matching TRBD2. With V trimmed by 8 bases and J by 5 bases, 13 bases remained unmatched. CDR1 and CDR2 (germline): PRHDT, FYEKMQ (reference sequence). The CDR3 covers 17 residues.

The gene calls are TRBV7-2 and TRBJ2-1; TRBD2 aligns across 7 bases. Germline V lookup: CDR1 SGHTA, CDR2 FQGNSA. The CDR3 covers 14 residues. V lost 2 bases, J lost 14 bases, and 12 bases stayed unmatched. DNA for the CDR3: TGTGCCAGCAGCTTACCTTTCGGGACTACCGATAAGTTCTTC. As protein: CASSLPFGTTDKFF. Drawing the rest from reference TRBV7-2 and TRBJ2-1, the complete variable domain is GAGVSQSPSNKVTEKGKDVELRCDPISGHTALYWYRQSLGQGLEFLIYFQGNSAPDKSGLPSDRFSAERTGGSVSTLTIQRTQQEDSAVYLCASSLPFGTTDKFFGPGTRLTVL.

V usage is TRBV5-1 and J usage is TRBJ2-3, with 10 bases identical to TRBD1. V shed 4 bases, J shed 6 bases, and the junction held 11 bases outside the gene matches. The CDR3 totals 16 residues. From germline, CDR1 is SGHRS and CDR2 YFSETQ. CDR3 sequence (DNA): TGCGCCAGCAGCGTTTCGGGACAGGGGAATTCGGATACGCAGTATTTT. This encodes CASSVSGQGNSDTQYF.

V gene TRBV5-1 combines with J gene TRBJ1-4; no reliable D call. The CDR3 is 14 residues long. V was shortened by 0 bases and J by 2 bases, with 5 bases between the two germline ends. Germline V lookup: CDR1 SGHRS, CDR2 YFSETQ. DNA of the CDR3: TGCGCCAGCAGCTTGGGAGGCACTAATGAAAAACTGTTTTTT. It specifies CASSLGGTNEKLFF. Together with reference TRBV5-1 and TRBJ1-4, the CDR3 gives the full variable domain: KAGVTQTPRYLIKTRGQQVTLSCSPISGHRSVSWYQQTPGQGLQFLFEYFSETQRNKGNFPGRFSGRQFSNSRSEMNVSTLELGDSALYLCASSLGGTNEKLFFGSGTQLSVL.

The V gene is TRBV9, the J gene TRBJ2-5, with 11 bases aligning to TRBD1. Trimming removed 0 bases from V and 2 bases from J; junction bases left unmatched: 21. The length of the CDR3 is 22 residues. The germline CDR1 and CDR2 sequences are SGDLS and YYNGEE. This chain's CDR3 is CASSVAPGQGVGLAALQETQYF. The CDR3 nucleotides are TGTGCCAGCAGCGTAGCGCCGGGACAGGGGGTCGGGCTAGCGGCGCTACAAGAGACCCAGTACTTC.

J is TRBJ2-1 and V is TRBV11-2; 8 nucleotides align to TRBD2. Germline-derived CDR1 and CDR2 are SGHAT and FQNNGV. The junction had 12 bases not matched to a gene; V was cut back by 4 bases and J by 7 bases. The CDR3 is 16 amino acids. CDR3 nucleotide sequence: TGTGCCAGCAGCTCCCTTTCGGGAGGGCCTGGAAATGAGCAGTTCTTC. Translated: CASSSLSGGPGNEQFF.

The gene calls are TRBV9 and TRBJ2-3; D may be TRBD1 (6 bases). Germline values: CDR1 SGDLS, CDR2 YYNGEE. CDR3 length equals 16 residues. V lost 0 bases and J 0 bases, leaving 11 bases between the germline ends. The DNA of the CDR3 is TGTGCCAGCAGCGTAGGCTACAGGGAAAGCACAGATACGCAGTATTTT. Its translation is CASSVGYRESTDTQYF.

This sequence joins TRBV6-2 or TRBV6-3 and TRBJ2-7; D remains unclear. CDR3 length: 17 amino acids. Germline-derived CDR1 and CDR2 are MNHEY and SVGEGT. Trimming left V 2 bases short and J 3 bases short, with 20 bases between. The CDR3 bases are TGTGCCAGCAGTTACAGTATTTCGACTTCGCCCCACTACGAGCAGTACTTC. Protein: CASSYSISTSPHYEQYF.

The V gene is TRBV7-8, the J gene TRBJ1-2; D is unresolved. Looked up from germline, CDR1 is SGHVS and CDR2 is FQNEAQ. The CDR3 is 14 residues long. V lost 1 base and J 2 bases, leaving 8 bases between the germline ends. Here the CDR3 DNA reads TGTGCCAGCAGCTTAGTTCCCGAGAACTATGGCTACACCTTC. This gives the protein CASSLVPENYGYTF.

This chain connects TRBV24-1 to TRBJ1-5; 9 bases map to TRBD1. V shed 3 bases, J shed 7 bases, and the junction held 9 bases outside the gene matches. The CDR3 extends over 16 amino acids. From germline, CDR1 is KGHDR and CDR2 SFDVKD. CDR3 nucleotides: TGTGCCACCAGTGATGATCCCGGGACAGGGACGCAGCCCCAGCATTTT. Translation gives CATSDDPGTGTQPQHF.